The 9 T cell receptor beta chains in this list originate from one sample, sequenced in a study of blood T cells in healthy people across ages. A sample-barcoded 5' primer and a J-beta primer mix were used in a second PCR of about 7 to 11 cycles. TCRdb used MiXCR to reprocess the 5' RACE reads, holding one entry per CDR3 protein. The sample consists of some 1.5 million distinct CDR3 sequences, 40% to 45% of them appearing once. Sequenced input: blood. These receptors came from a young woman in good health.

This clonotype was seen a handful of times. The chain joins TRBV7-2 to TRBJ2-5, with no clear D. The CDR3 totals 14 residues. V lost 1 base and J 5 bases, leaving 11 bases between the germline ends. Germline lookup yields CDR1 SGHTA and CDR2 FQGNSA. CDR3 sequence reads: CASSLEASSETQYF. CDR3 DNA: TGTGCCAGCAGCTTAGAGGCTAGTAGTGAGACCCAGTACTTC.

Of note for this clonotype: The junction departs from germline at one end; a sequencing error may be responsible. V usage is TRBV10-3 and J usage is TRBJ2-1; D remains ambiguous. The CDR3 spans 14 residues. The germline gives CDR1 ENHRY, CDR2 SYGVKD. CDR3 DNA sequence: TGTGCCATCAGTGACGCCGAGAGCTACAATGAGCGGTTCTTC. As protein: CAISDAESYNERFF.

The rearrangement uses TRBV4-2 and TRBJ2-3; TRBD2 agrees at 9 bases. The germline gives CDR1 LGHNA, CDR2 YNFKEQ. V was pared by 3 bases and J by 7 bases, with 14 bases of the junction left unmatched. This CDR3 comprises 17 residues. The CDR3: CASSHGERAGGPNTQYF. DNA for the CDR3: TGTGCCAGCAGCCACGGAGAAAGGGCGGGGGGGCCGAATACGCAGTATTTT.

The CDR3 sequence is CASRSQFATNEKLFF. CDR3 DNA sequence: TGTGCCAGCAGATCTCAGTTCGCAACTAATGAAAAACTGTTTTTT. The V gene is TRBV27, the J gene TRBJ1-4; no definite D call. V lost 6 bases and J lost 0, with 11 bases in between. This CDR3 comprises 15 residues. In germline, CDR1 is MNHEY, CDR2 SMNVEV (reference sequence).

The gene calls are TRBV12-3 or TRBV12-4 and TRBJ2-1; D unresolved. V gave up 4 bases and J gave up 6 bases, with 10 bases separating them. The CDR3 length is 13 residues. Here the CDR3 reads CASSWGWLNEQFF. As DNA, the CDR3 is TGTGCCAGCAGTTGGGGTTGGCTCAATGAGCAGTTCTTC.

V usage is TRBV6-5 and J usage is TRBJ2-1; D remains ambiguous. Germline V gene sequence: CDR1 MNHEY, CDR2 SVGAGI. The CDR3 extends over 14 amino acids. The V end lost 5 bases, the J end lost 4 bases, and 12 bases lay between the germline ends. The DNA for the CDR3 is TGTGCCAGCAGTATCTCCGACATTTACAATGAGCAGTTCTTC. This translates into CASSISDIYNEQFF.

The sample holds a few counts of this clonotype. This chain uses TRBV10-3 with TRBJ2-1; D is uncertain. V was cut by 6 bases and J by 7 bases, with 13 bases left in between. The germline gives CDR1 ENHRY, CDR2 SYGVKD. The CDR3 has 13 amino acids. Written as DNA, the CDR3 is TGTGCCATCAGGGCCCCCGAGTGGAATGAGCAGTTCTTC. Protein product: CAIRAPEWNEQFF.

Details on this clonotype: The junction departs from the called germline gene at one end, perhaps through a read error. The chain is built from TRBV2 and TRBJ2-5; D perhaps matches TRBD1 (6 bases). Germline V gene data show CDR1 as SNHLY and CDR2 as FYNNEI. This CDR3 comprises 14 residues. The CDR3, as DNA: TGTGCCAGCAGTGACCTGACAGGAGCAGAGGCCCAGTACTTC. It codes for CASSDLTGAEAQYF.

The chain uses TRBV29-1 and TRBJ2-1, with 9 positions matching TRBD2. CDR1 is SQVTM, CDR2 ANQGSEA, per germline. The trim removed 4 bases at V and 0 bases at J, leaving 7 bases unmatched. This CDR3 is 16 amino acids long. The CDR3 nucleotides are TGCAGCGTTGTTTGGACTAGCGCTAGCTCCTACAATGAGCAGTTCTTC. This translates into CSVVWTSASSYNEQFF.